The 5 T cell receptor beta chains given below trace back to one sample, sequenced in a study of T-cell reconstitution after alpha-beta-depleted transplantation in children. Unique molecular identifiers were incorporated during preparation of the TCRbeta library. TCRdb passed the PCR reads through MiXCR, listing each CDR3 protein once. The table includes around 800,000 distinct CDR3 sequences, under 20% detected once. Sample: PBMCs, mostly from graft donor cells, taken 360 days after TCRalphabeta/CD19-depleted stem cell transplant. The receptors here all came from a male patient younger than 18 who had a stem cell transplant for acute lymphoblastic leukemia, so the T cells may come from the graft donor.

This clonotype was counted between two and nine times. V is TRBV28 and J is TRBJ2-3; D may be TRBD1 (6 bases). Germline CDR1 and CDR2: MDHEN and SYDVKM. The length of the CDR3 is 17 residues. With 3 bases removed from V and 3 bases from J, the gap between germline ends came to 19 bases. The DNA of the CDR3 is TGTGCCAGCAGTTTTGGACAGAGGTCCGGATTGACAGATACGCAGTATTTT. It encodes CASSFGQRSGLTDTQYF.

This clonotype was seen more than once but under ten times. This rearrangement joins TRBV15 to TRBJ2-1; 11 bases align to TRBD1. This CDR3 has 15 residues. Germline-derived CDR1 and CDR2 are LNHNV and YYDKDF (reference sequence). Trimming removed 1 base from V and 6 bases from J; junction bases left unmatched: 2. DNA of the CDR3: TGTGCCACCAGCAGAGTAGGGACAGGGGGCAATGAGCAGTTCTTC. Its translation: CATSRVGTGGNEQFF.

This clonotype was detected only a few times. This chain uses TRBV20-1 with TRBJ2-7; no definite D call. Germline values: CDR1 DFQATT, CDR2 SNEGSKA (reference sequence). With 1 base removed from V and 5 bases from J, the gap between germline ends came to 12 bases. The CDR3 runs to 13 residues. In DNA form, the CDR3 reads TGCAGTGCTAGAGGCGCCCTAGTCCACGAGCAGTACTTC. As protein: CSARGALVHEQYF.

This clonotype has a count of ten or more. The CDR3 sequence is CASSFIGGSEQFF. For the CDR3, the DNA is TGTGCCAGCAGTTTCATTGGCGGGAGTGAGCAGTTCTTC. The chain employs TRBV12-3 or TRBV12-4 and TRBJ2-1, with 7 bases matching TRBD2. V lost 3 bases and J lost 9; bases outside the gene matches: 5. CDR3 length: 13 amino acids.

This clonotype has a handful of counts. The DNA for the CDR3 is TGTGCCAGCAGCTTACTAGCGGGGGGGGTCTACGAGCAGTACTTC. Translated: CASSLLAGGVYEQYF. The rearrangement links TRBV12-3 or TRBV12-4 to TRBJ2-7; 13 bases fit TRBD2. The V segment lost 6 bases and the J segment 3 bases; nucleotides outside the gene matches: 5. The CDR3 sequence is 15 residues long.